This T cell receptor beta chain is from a study of OX40 agonist ivuxolimab in advanced cancers. This CDR3 has 14 residues. The ends were cut back, 0 bases at V and 8 bases at J, with 10 bases in the middle. Germline lookup yields CDR1 SEHNR and CDR2 FQNEAQ (reference sequence). The protocol was immunoSEQ multiplex PCR, while the TCRdb copy is restricted to in-frame clones and leaves out a portion. The sample yields roughly 70,000 clones, 85% seen once. The sequence was obtained from an adult with an advanced solid tumor such as melanoma, head and neck, liver or kidney cancer. The V gene is TRBV7-9, the J gene TRBJ1-4, with D perhaps TRBD1 (6 bases). Material: CD4+ or CD8+ T cells sorted from blood, obtained in a trial of the OX40 agonist ivuxolimab. The CDR3 region is CASSLARQGEKLFF. CDR3 DNA: TGTGCCAGCAGCTTAGCGCGGCAGGGGGAAAAACTGTTTTTT.